This is a list of T cell receptor beta chains from one sample in a study of radiotherapy plus CTLA-4 blockade in lung cancer. The repertoire was sequenced with immunoSEQ multiplex PCR; TCRdb's copy has only in-frame clones and lacks some. The sample records about 110,000 clones, around 85% being singletons. The material was peripheral blood, obtained from a patient treated with radiotherapy plus ipilimumab. The origin of the receptors is a human donor with non-small cell lung cancer that progressed on radiotherapy plus ipilimumab. Some clones in this sample may be carry-over from other donors' samples. The CDR3 runs from the conserved cysteine through the conserved F or W. D genes are given only for firm matches. Expanded clones are given a class, and other clones once, few, many or no size at all.

d_call: NA; v_call: TRBV5-8; j_call: TRBJ1-1; clone_size: NA; cdr3_aa: CASSLDQMNTEAFF; cdr3_nt: TGTGCCAGCAGCTTGGACCAAATGAACACTGAAGCTTTCTTT
d_call: NA; v_call: TRBV9; j_call: TRBJ1-5; clone_size: NA; cdr3_aa: CASSPGLSNQPQHF; cdr3_nt: TGTGCCAGCAGCCCCGGCCTTAGCAATCAGCCCCAGCATTTT
d_call: TRBD1; v_call: TRBV6-5; j_call: TRBJ2-2; clone_size: NA; cdr3_aa: CASSRDRVAGELFF; cdr3_nt: TGTGCCAGCAGTAGAGACAGGGTGGCCGGGGAGCTGTTTTTT
d_call: NA; v_call: TRBV5-1; j_call: TRBJ1-4; clone_size: NA; cdr3_aa: CASSLGGDEKLFF; cdr3_nt: TGCGCCAGCAGCTTGGGTGGTGATGAAAAACTGTTTTTT
d_call: TRBD1; v_call: TRBV7-2; j_call: TRBJ2-7; clone_size: NA; cdr3_aa: CASSRMGQSYNEQYF; cdr3_nt: TGTGCCAGCAGCCGTATGGGACAGTCCTACAACGAGCAGTACTTC
d_call: TRBD1; v_call: TRBV9; j_call: TRBJ2-5; clone_size: NA; cdr3_aa: CASSPGTEQETQYF; cdr3_nt: TGTGCCAGCAGCCCTGGGACAGAACAAGAGACCCAGTACTTC
d_call: NA; v_call: TRBV6-6; j_call: TRBJ1-5; clone_size: NA; cdr3_aa: CASRLQGNNQPQHF; cdr3_nt: TGTGCCAGCCGACTACAGGGCAACAATCAGCCCCAGCATTTT
d_call: NA; v_call: TRBV5-1; j_call: TRBJ2-1; clone_size: few; cdr3_aa: CASSLIAGGGPYNEQFF; cdr3_nt: TGCGCCAGCAGCTTGATCGCAGGCGGGGGCCCCTACAATGAGCAGTTCTTC
d_call: TRBD1; v_call: TRBV7-9; j_call: TRBJ1-4; clone_size: NA; cdr3_aa: CASSPDRVSNEKLFF; cdr3_nt: TGTGCCAGCAGCCCGGACAGGGTGTCTAATGAAAAACTGTTTTTT
d_call: TRBD1; v_call: TRBV4-3; j_call: TRBJ2-7; clone_size: NA; cdr3_aa: CASSLGAGGRYEQYF; cdr3_nt: TGCGCCAGCAGCCTTGGGGCAGGGGGAAGATACGAGCAGTACTTC
d_call: TRBD1; v_call: TRBV6-5; j_call: TRBJ2-7; clone_size: NA; cdr3_aa: CASKNDRGHSYEQYF; cdr3_nt: TGTGCCAGTAAAAACGACAGGGGGCACTCCTACGAGCAGTACTTC
d_call: NA; v_call: TRBV4-1; j_call: TRBJ1-2; clone_size: NA; cdr3_aa: CASSRTTRRGLGYTF; cdr3_nt: TGCGCCAGCAGCCGTACAACCAGAAGAGGGCTTGGCTACACCTTC
d_call: NA; v_call: TRBV18; j_call: TRBJ1-1; clone_size: NA; cdr3_aa: CASSYLEAEAFF; cdr3_nt: TGTGCCAGCTCATATTTGGAAGCTGAAGCTTTCTTT
d_call: NA; v_call: TRBV28; j_call: TRBJ1-1; clone_size: NA; cdr3_aa: CASTAPVEGSEAFF; cdr3_nt: TGTGCCAGCACCGCACCAGTCGAGGGAAGTGAAGCTTTCTTT
d_call: NA; v_call: TRBV5-1; j_call: TRBJ1-2; clone_size: NA; cdr3_aa: CASGEGGNYGYTF; cdr3_nt: TGCGCCAGCGGAGAAGGGGGGAACTATGGCTACACCTTC
d_call: NA; v_call: TRBV2; j_call: TRBJ1-2; clone_size: NA; cdr3_aa: CASSGAGDYGYTF; cdr3_nt: TGTGCCAGCAGTGGGGCAGGTGACTATGGCTACACCTTC
d_call: NA; v_call: TRBV5-1; j_call: TRBJ2-1; clone_size: NA; cdr3_aa: CASSLVDIHEQFF; cdr3_nt: TGCGCCAGCAGCTTGGTAGACATCCATGAGCAGTTCTTC
d_call: NA; v_call: TRBV4-3; j_call: TRBJ1-1; clone_size: NA; cdr3_aa: CASSQEIQVIISKPSGTEAFF; cdr3_nt: TGCGCCAGCAGCCAAGAAATACAGGTCATAATATCTAAACCGTCGGGCACTGAAGCTTTCTTT
d_call: NA; v_call: TRBV18; j_call: TRBJ2-2; clone_size: NA; cdr3_aa: CASSPPGTGELFF; cdr3_nt: TGTGCCAGCTCACCACCGGGCACCGGGGAGCTGTTTTTT
d_call: NA; v_call: TRBV5-8; j_call: TRBJ1-5; clone_size: once; cdr3_aa: CASSHRDGYQPQHF; cdr3_nt: TGTGCCAGCAGCCACAGGGACGGCTATCAGCCCCAGCATTTT
d_call: NA; v_call: TRBV28; j_call: TRBJ1-5; clone_size: NA; cdr3_aa: CASGPVLINQPQHF; cdr3_nt: TGTGCCAGCGGGCCGGTCCTGATAAATCAGCCCCAGCATTTT
d_call: NA; v_call: TRBV29-1; j_call: TRBJ2-1; clone_size: NA; cdr3_aa: CSATGNSYNEQFF; cdr3_nt: TGCAGCGCTACGGGGAACTCCTACAATGAGCAGTTCTTC
d_call: NA; v_call: TRBV9; j_call: TRBJ1-4; clone_size: once; cdr3_aa: CASSLDRANEKLFF; cdr3_nt: TGTGCCAGCAGCCTTGACAGAGCTAATGAAAAACTGTTTTTT
d_call: NA; v_call: TRBV18; j_call: TRBJ2-1; clone_size: NA; cdr3_aa: CASSPAREDNEQFF; cdr3_nt: TGTGCCAGCTCACCGGCCCGTGAGGACAATGAGCAGTTCTTC
d_call: NA; v_call: TRBV15; j_call: TRBJ2-3; clone_size: NA; cdr3_aa: CATSRAGGADTQYF; cdr3_nt: TGTGCCACCAGCAGAGCTGGGGGCGCAGATACGCAGTATTTT
d_call: NA; v_call: TRBV6-1; j_call: TRBJ2-5; clone_size: NA; cdr3_aa: CASTAEEYQETQYF; cdr3_nt: TGTGCCAGCACCGCTGAGGAGTACCAAGAGACCCAGTACTTC
d_call: NA; v_call: TRBV18; j_call: TRBJ1-5; clone_size: NA; cdr3_aa: CASSPQVSRNQPQHF; cdr3_nt: TGTGCCAGCTCACCGCAGGTGTCTCGCAATCAGCCCCAGCATTTT
d_call: TRBD2; v_call: TRBV25-1; j_call: TRBJ2-3; clone_size: NA; cdr3_aa: CASSRRAGGTSGTDTQYF; cdr3_nt: TGTGCCAGCAGTCGTCGAGCGGGGGGTACTTCTGGCACAGATACGCAGTATTTT
d_call: TRBD1; v_call: TRBV7-2; j_call: TRBJ2-5; clone_size: NA; cdr3_aa: CASSIRTGQETQYF; cdr3_nt: TGTGCCAGCAGCATCAGGACAGGTCAAGAGACCCAGTACTTC
d_call: NA; v_call: TRBV9; j_call: TRBJ2-7; clone_size: NA; cdr3_aa: CASSVEGWGDEQYF; cdr3_nt: TGTGCCAGCAGCGTAGAAGGGTGGGGCGACGAGCAGTACTTC
d_call: NA; v_call: TRBV6-4; j_call: TRBJ2-2; clone_size: few; cdr3_aa: CASSEGVSAGELFF; cdr3_nt: TGTGCCAGCAGTGAGGGGGTCTCGGCCGGGGAGCTGTTTTTT
d_call: NA; v_call: TRBV2; j_call: TRBJ2-1; clone_size: NA; cdr3_aa: CASINGGLYNEQFF; cdr3_nt: TGTGCCAGCATTAACGGGGGCCTCTACAATGAGCAGTTCTTC
d_call: NA; v_call: TRBV18; j_call: TRBJ1-1; clone_size: NA; cdr3_aa: CASSPMNRYEAFF; cdr3_nt: TGTGCCAGCTCACCAATGAACAGATATGAAGCTTTCTTT
d_call: TRBD1; v_call: TRBV6-5; j_call: TRBJ1-6; clone_size: NA; cdr3_aa: CASHRGRNSPLHF; cdr3_nt: TGTGCCAGCCACAGGGGGAGGAATTCACCCCTCCACTTT
d_call: TRBD1; v_call: TRBV5-1; j_call: TRBJ2-7; clone_size: NA; cdr3_aa: CASSLVTGSGHEQYF; cdr3_nt: TGCGCCAGCAGCTTGGTGACAGGGTCCGGGCACGAGCAGTACTTC
d_call: NA; v_call: TRBV7-2; j_call: TRBJ2-5; clone_size: NA; cdr3_aa: CASSFGPGRGQQETQYF; cdr3_nt: TGTGCCAGCAGCTTCGGGCCCGGGCGGGGGCAACAAGAGACCCAGTACTTC
d_call: TRBD1; v_call: TRBV5-5; j_call: TRBJ2-7; clone_size: NA; cdr3_aa: CASSLKGETGDYEQYF; cdr3_nt: TGTGCCAGCAGCTTGAAGGGGGAGACAGGGGACTACGAGCAGTACTTC
d_call: NA; v_call: TRBV9; j_call: TRBJ1-1; clone_size: NA; cdr3_aa: CASRALAGTSTEAFF; cdr3_nt: TGTGCCAGCAGAGCCCTAGCAGGTACTAGCACTGAAGCTTTCTTT
d_call: TRBD1; v_call: TRBV6-1; j_call: TRBJ1-1; clone_size: few; cdr3_aa: CASSEALRRGQGGVAFF; cdr3_nt: TGTGCCAGCAGTGAAGCGCTTCGGAGGGGACAGGGAGGAGTAGCTTTCTTT
d_call: NA; v_call: TRBV6-1; j_call: TRBJ1-1; clone_size: NA; cdr3_aa: CASSDLGLVNTEAFF; cdr3_nt: TGTGCCAGCAGTGATCTGGGGTTGGTGAACACTGAAGCTTTCTTT
d_call: TRBD1; v_call: TRBV19; j_call: TRBJ1-5; clone_size: NA; cdr3_aa: CASDDRGTAYSNQPQHF; cdr3_nt: TGTGCCAGTGACGACAGGGGAACGGCTTATAGCAATCAGCCCCAGCATTTT
d_call: NA; v_call: TRBV28; j_call: TRBJ1-4; clone_size: few; cdr3_aa: CASTPRGAGEEKLFF; cdr3_nt: TGTGCCAGCACCCCGCGGGGGGCGGGTGAAGAAAAACTGTTTTTT
d_call: NA; v_call: TRBV19; j_call: TRBJ2-5; clone_size: NA; cdr3_aa: CASSSAGRERETQYF; cdr3_nt: TGTGCCAGTAGTTCCGCAGGGAGAGAACGCGAGACCCAGTACTTC
d_call: NA; v_call: TRBV9; j_call: TRBJ2-3; clone_size: NA; cdr3_aa: CASSVGRGAATDTQYF; cdr3_nt: TGTGCCAGCAGCGTAGGAAGGGGGGCAGCCACAGATACGCAGTATTTT
d_call: NA; v_call: TRBV20-1; j_call: TRBJ1-1; clone_size: NA; cdr3_aa: CSVLRGGEAFF; cdr3_nt: TGCAGTGTATTACGGGGAGGGGAAGCTTTCTTT
d_call: NA; v_call: TRBV6-6; j_call: TRBJ1-1; clone_size: NA; cdr3_aa: CASQRSNTEAFF; cdr3_nt: TGTGCCAGCCAACGATCTAACACTGAAGCTTTCTTT
d_call: TRBD1; v_call: TRBV19; j_call: TRBJ1-5; clone_size: NA; cdr3_aa: CAVRQGGASNQPQHF; cdr3_nt: TGTGCCGTTCGACAGGGGGGGGCTAGCAATCAGCCCCAGCATTTT
d_call: NA; v_call: TRBV15; j_call: TRBJ1-2; clone_size: NA; cdr3_aa: CATSREPASYGYTF; cdr3_nt: TGTGCCACCAGCAGAGAACCAGCCTCCTATGGCTACACCTTC
d_call: TRBD2; v_call: TRBV28; j_call: TRBJ2-7; clone_size: NA; cdr3_aa: CASSSTSSLAGDEQYF; cdr3_nt: TGTGCCAGCAGTTCTACTTCCTCGCTAGCGGGGGACGAGCAGTACTTC
d_call: NA; v_call: TRBV2; j_call: TRBJ2-7; clone_size: NA; cdr3_aa: CASTPGVYEQYF; cdr3_nt: TGTGCCAGTACACCGGGGGTCTACGAGCAGTACTTC
d_call: TRBD1; v_call: TRBV5-1; j_call: TRBJ2-7; clone_size: NA; cdr3_aa: CASNLQPGQGNEQYF; cdr3_nt: TGCGCCAGCAACCTTCAGCCGGGACAGGGAAACGAGCAGTACTTC
d_call: NA; v_call: TRBV7-9; j_call: TRBJ1-1; clone_size: NA; cdr3_aa: CASSLAGITEAFF; cdr3_nt: TGTGCCAGCAGCTTAGCAGGGATCACTGAAGCTTTCTTT
d_call: NA; v_call: TRBV5-5; j_call: TRBJ1-3; clone_size: NA; cdr3_aa: CASGGRGAGNTIYF; cdr3_nt: TGTGCCAGCGGCGGCCGCGGGGCTGGAAACACCATATATTTT
d_call: NA; v_call: TRBV15; j_call: TRBJ2-7; clone_size: NA; cdr3_aa: CATSSRSGSYEQYF; cdr3_nt: TGTGCCACCAGCTCCAGGTCGGGTTCCTACGAGCAGTACTTC